This T cell receptor (beta chain) is drawn from a study of shared clonotypes between healthy human individuals. Notes on the study in general: Generation probability values for non-shared clonotypes were lower than those for clonotypes shared by all four donors. The study found roughly 5.3% of naive CD4 clonotypes shared across a few donors.

Naivety among CD8 cells was defined by CD45RO negativity and positive CCR7 selection, thereby excluding terminally differentiated effector memory CD45RA+ cells. Germline V lookup: CDR1 SEHNR, CDR2 FQNEAQ (reference sequence). V lost 5 bases and J lost 0, with 10 bases in between. CDR3 length equals 14 residues. The table came from immunoSEQ multiplex PCR; TCRdb's copy has only in-frame clones and leaves some out. In the table there are just over 2,000,000 clones, roughly 95% of which are singletons. In regard to this clone: Its target is not known.

The source of this sequence is a man between 18 and 35 years old in good health. Specimen: naive CD8+ T cells sorted from blood. This sequence joins TRBV7-9 and TRBJ1-1; D not resolved. CDR3 coding DNA: TGTGCCAGCAGCCATCAGCAGGTGAACACTGAAGCTTTCTTT. This codes for CASSHQQVNTEAFF. The full variable domain, in which reference TRBV7-9 and TRBJ1-1 provide the parts outside the CDR3, is DTGVSQNPRHKITKRGQNVTFRCDPISEHNRLYWYRQTLGQGPEFLTYFQNEAQLEKSRLLSDRFSAERPKGSFSTLEIQRTEQGDSAMYLCASSHQQVNTEAFFGQGTRLTVV.